This TCR beta chain was sequenced in a study of read filtering for tumor transcriptome and immune sequencing. This clonotype has a handful of counts. From approximately 430 ng of RNA, a library with molecular barcoded alpha/delta and beta/gamma adaptors was made. TCRdb re-called the reads through MiXCR, storing one row per CDR3 protein. The sample has roughly 27,000 distinct CDR3 sequences; around 14% are singletons. V lost 5 bases to trimming and J lost 7 bases; unmatched junction nucleotides: 9. The CDR3 is 15 residues long. CDR1 and CDR2 (germline): SGHVS, FNYEAQ. The receptor's source is a donor aged 40 or older with multiple myeloma. Specimen: a population of CD138-negative cells sorted from bone marrow. This rearrangement joins TRBV7-6 to TRBJ2-2, with 8 bases lining up with TRBD1. In DNA form, the CDR3 reads TGTGCCAGCAGCCCGAGGACAGGGTCCGGCGGGGAGCTGTTTTTT. Protein sequence: CASSPRTGSGGELFF.